This T cell receptor beta chain derives from a study of blood T cell repertoires in COVID-19. Produced via immunoSEQ multiplex PCR; TCRdb's table is partial and in-frame only. Counted here are roughly 150,000 clones, approximately 80% occurring once; the ten biggest clones make up approximately 10%. V gave up 6 bases and J gave up 8 bases; unmatched junction bases: 12. Per germline, CDR1 MNHEY and CDR2 SMNVEV (reference sequence). The CDR3 totals 16 residues. The origin of this receptor is a human donor in a cohort sampled during active COVID-19. Sequencing used peripheral blood. The genes are TRBV27 and TRBJ2-1; TRBD1 aligns across 11 bases. The CDR3 is CASSSHGTGGTDEQFF. CDR3 sequence (DNA): TGTGCCAGCAGCAGTCATGGGACAGGGGGGACAGATGAGCAGTTCTTC.